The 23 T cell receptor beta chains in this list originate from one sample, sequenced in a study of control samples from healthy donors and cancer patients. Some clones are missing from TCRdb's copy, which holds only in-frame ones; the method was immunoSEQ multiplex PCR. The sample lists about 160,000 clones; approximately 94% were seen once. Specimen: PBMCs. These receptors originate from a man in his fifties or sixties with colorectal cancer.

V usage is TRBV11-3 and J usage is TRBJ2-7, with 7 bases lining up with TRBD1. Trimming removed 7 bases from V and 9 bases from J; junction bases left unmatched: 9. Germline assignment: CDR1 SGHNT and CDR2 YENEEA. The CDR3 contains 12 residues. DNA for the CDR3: TGTGCCAGCACTAGGACAGGTGAATGGCAGTACTTC. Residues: CASTRTGEWQYF.

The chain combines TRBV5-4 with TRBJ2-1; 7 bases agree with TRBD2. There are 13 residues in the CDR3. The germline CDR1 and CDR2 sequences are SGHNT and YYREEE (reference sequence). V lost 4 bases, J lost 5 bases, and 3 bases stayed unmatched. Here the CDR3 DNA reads TGTGCCAGCAGCCCCGGGACTAACAATGAGCAGTTCTTC. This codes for CASSPGTNNEQFF.

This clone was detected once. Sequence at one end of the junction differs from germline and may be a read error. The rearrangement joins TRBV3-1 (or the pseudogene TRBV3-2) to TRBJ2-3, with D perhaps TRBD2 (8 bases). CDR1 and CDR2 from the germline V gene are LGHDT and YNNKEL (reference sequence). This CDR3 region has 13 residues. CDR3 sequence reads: CASSQAGNSGTDF. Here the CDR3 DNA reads TGTGCCAGCAGCCAAGCGGGTAATAGCGGGACAGATTTT.

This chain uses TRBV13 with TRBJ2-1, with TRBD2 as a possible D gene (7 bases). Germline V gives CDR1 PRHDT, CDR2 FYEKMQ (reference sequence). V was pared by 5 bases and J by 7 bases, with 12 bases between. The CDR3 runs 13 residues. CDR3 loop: CASSQGGGNEQFF. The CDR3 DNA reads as TGTGCCAGCAGCCAGGGAGGGGGAAATGAGCAGTTCTTC.

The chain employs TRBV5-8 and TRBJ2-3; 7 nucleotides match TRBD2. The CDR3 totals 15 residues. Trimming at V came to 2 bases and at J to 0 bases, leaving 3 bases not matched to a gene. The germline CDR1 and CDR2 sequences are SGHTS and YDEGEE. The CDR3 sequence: CASSFRGGSTDTQYF. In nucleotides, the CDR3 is TGTGCCAGCAGCTTTCGCGGGGGAAGCACAGATACGCAGTATTTT.

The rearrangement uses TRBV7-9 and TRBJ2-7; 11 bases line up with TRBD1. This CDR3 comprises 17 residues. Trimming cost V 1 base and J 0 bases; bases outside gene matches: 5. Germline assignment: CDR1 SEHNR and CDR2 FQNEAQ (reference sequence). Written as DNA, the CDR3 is TGTGCCAGCAGCTTAGTAGGGACAGGGGGAATCTCCTACGAGCAGTACTTC. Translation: CASSLVGTGGISYEQYF.

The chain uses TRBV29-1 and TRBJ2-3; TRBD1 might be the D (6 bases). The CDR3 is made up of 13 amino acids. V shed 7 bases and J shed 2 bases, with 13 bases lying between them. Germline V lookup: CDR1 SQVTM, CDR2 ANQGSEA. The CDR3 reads CSAVGTLTDTQYF. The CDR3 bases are TGCAGCGCTGTCGGGACACTCACAGATACGCAGTATTTT.

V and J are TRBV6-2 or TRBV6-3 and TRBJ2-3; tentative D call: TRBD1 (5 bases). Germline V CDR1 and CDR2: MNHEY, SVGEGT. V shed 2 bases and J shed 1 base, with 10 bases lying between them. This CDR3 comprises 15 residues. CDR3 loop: CASSYGATRTDTQYF. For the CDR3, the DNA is TGTGCCAGCAGTTACGGGGCTACCCGCACAGATACGCAGTATTTT.

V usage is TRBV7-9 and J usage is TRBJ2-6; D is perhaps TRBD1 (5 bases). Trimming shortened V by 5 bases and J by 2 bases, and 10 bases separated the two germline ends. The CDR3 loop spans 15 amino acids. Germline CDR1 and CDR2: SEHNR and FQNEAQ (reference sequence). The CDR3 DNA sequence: TGTGCCAGCAGCCCTAGGGGCGCTGGGGCCAACGTCCTGACTTTC. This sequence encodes CASSPRGAGANVLTF. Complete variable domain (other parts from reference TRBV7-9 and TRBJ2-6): DTGVSQNPRHKITKRGQNVTFRCDPISEHNRLYWYRQTLGQGPEFLTYFQNEAQLEKSRLLSDRFSAERPKGSFSTLEIQRTEQGDSAMYLCASSPRGAGANVLTFGAGSRLTVL.

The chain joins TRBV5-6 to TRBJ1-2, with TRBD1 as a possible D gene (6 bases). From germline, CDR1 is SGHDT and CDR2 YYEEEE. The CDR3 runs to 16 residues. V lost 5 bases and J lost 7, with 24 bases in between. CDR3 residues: CASRLYGQGRTVGYTF. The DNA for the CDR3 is TGTGCCAGCAGGCTGTACGGGCAGGGGCGAACGGTTGGCTACACCTTC.

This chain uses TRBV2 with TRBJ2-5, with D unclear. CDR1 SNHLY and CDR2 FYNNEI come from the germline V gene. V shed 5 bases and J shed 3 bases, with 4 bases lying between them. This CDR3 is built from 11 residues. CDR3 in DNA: TGTGCCAGCAGTCCCAAAGAGACCCAGTACTTC. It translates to CASSPKETQYF.

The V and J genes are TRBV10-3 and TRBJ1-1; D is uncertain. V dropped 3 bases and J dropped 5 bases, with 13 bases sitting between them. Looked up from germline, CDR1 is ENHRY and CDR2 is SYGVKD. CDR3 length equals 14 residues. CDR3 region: CAISEAPSRTEAFF. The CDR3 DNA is TGTGCCATCAGTGAAGCCCCCTCGAGGACTGAAGCTTTCTTT.

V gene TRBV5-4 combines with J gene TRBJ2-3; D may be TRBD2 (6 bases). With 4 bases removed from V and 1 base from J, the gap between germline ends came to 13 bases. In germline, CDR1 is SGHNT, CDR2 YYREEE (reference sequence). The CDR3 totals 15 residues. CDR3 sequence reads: CASSIGGFGTDTQYF. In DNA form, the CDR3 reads TGTGCCAGCAGCATCGGGGGATTCGGCACAGATACGCAGTATTTT.

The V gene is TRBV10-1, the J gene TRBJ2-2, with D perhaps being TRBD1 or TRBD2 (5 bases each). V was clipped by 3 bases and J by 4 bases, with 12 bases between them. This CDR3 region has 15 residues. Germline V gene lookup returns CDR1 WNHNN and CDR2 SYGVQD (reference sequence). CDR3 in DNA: TGCGCCAGCAGTGATGAGGGGCCCAGCACCGGGGAGCTGTTTTTT. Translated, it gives CASSDEGPSTGELFF.

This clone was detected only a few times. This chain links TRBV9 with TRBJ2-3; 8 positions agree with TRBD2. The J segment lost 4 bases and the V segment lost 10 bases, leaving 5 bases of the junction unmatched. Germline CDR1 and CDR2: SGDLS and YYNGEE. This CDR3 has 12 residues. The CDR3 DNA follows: TGTGCCTCTAGCGGGCCATCAGATACGCAGTATTTT. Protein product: CASSGPSDTQYF.

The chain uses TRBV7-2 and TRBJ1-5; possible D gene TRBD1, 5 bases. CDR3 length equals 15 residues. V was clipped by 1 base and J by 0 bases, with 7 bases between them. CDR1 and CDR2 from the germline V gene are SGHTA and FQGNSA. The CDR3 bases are TGTGCCAGCAGCTTAGGACAGTTTAGCAATCAGCCCCAGCATTTT. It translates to CASSLGQFSNQPQHF.

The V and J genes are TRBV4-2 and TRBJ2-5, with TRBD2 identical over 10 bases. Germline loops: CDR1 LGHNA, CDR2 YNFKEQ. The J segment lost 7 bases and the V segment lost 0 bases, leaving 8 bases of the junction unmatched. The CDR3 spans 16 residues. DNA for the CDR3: TGTGCCAGCAGCCAAGAACTAGCGGGATGGCTTGGGACCCAGTACTTC. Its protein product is CASSQELAGWLGTQYF.

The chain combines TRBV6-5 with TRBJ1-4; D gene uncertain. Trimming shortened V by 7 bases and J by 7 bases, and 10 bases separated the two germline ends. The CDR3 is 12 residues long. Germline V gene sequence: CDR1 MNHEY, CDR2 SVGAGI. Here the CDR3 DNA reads TGTGCCAGCAAGGATCGGGGTGAAAAACTGTTTTTT. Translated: CASKDRGEKLFF.

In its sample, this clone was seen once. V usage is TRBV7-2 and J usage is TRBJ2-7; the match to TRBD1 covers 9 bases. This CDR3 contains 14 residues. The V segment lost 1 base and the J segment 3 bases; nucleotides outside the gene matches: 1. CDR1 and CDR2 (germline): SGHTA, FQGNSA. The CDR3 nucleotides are TGTGCCAGCAGCTTAGGGGACAGGGTCTACGAGCAGTACTTC. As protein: CASSLGDRVYEQYF.

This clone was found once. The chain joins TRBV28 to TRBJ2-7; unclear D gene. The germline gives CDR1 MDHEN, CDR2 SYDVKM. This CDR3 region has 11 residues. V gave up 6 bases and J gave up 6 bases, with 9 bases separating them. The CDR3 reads CASSPRFEQYF. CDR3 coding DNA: TGTGCCAGCAGCCCTAGATTCGAGCAGTACTTC.

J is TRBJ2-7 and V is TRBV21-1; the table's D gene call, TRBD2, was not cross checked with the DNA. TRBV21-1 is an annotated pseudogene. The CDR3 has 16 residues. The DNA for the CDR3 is TGTGCCAGCAGCAGGGGACTAGCGGGGCTTACCTACGAGCAGTACTTC. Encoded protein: CASSRGLAGLTYEQYF.

CDR3 nucleotides: TGTGCCAGCAGTTCGGAGGGGCCCCGGGGCTACACCTTC. Protein sequence: CASSSEGPRGYTF. The chain is built from TRBV6-2 or TRBV6-3 and TRBJ1-2; TRBD1 might be the D (5 bases). Germline-derived CDR1 and CDR2 are MNHEY and SVGEGT. This CDR3 has 13 amino acids. Trimming took 4 bases from V and 8 from J, leaving 14 bases between them.

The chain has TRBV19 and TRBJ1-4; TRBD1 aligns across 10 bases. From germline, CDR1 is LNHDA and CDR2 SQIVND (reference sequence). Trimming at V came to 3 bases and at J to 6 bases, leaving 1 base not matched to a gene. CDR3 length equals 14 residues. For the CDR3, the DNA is TGTGCCAGTAGTATGGGACAGGGGTATGAAAAACTGTTTTTT. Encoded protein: CASSMGQGYEKLFF. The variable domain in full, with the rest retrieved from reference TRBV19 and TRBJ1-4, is DGGITQSPKYLFRKEGQNVTLSCEQNLNHDAMYWYRQDPGQGLRLIYYSQIVNDFQKGDIAEGYSVSREKKESFPLTVTSAQKNPTAFYLCASSMGQGYEKLFFGSGTQLSVL.